Presented here are 18 T cell receptor beta chains from one specimen sequenced in a study of cytomegalovirus exposure and HLA in healthy donors. PCR used 60 Vbeta primers and 13 Jbeta primers. The repertoire was sequenced with immunoSEQ multiplex PCR; TCRdb's copy has only in-frame clones and lacks some. The repertoire holds approximately 170,000 clones, with 68% as singletons. Sequences were obtained from PBMCs. All receptors derive from a man over 45 in good health and CMV-seronegative.

This clone appeared a single time. V usage is TRBV5-6 and J usage is TRBJ2-3; D is ambiguous. The ends were cut back, 0 bases at V and 6 bases at J, with 5 bases in the middle. The CDR3 extends over 12 amino acids. CDR1 SGHDT and CDR2 YYEEEE come from the germline V gene. The CDR3 here is CASSLEADTQYF. As DNA, the CDR3 is TGTGCCAGCAGCTTGGAAGCGGATACGCAGTATTTT.

This clone was observed a single time. This chain links TRBV2 with TRBJ1-1; D may be TRBD1 (6 bases). V was clipped by 3 bases and J by 8 bases, with 13 bases between them. CDR1 is SNHLY and CDR2 is FYNNEI in the germline V gene. This CDR3 contains 13 residues. CDR3 in amino acids: CASSDHGGGEAFF. The DNA of the CDR3 is TGTGCCAGCAGTGATCATGGGGGGGGCGAAGCTTTCTTT.

This chain joins TRBV28 and TRBJ1-5, with D maybe TRBD1 (5 bases). Germline assignment: CDR1 MDHEN and CDR2 SYDVKM. CDR3 length equals 18 residues. Trimming took off 6 bases at V and 0 bases at J, with 21 bases between the two ends. The CDR3 reads CASSQLGPGLPSNQPQHF. The DNA for the CDR3 is TGTGCCAGCAGCCAACTCGGACCGGGACTCCCTAGCAATCAGCCCCAGCATTTT.

The chain carries TRBV9 and TRBJ1-1; D call uncertain. The CDR3 contains 15 residues. With 0 bases removed from V and 2 bases from J, the gap between germline ends came to 11 bases. CDR1 SGDLS and CDR2 YYNGEE come from the germline V gene. The CDR3 sequence: CASSVERVPNTEAFF. In nucleotides, the CDR3 is TGTGCCAGCAGCGTAGAGAGGGTCCCTAACACTGAAGCTTTCTTT.

The chain employs TRBV4-2 and TRBJ2-2; D unresolved. Trimming took 1 base from V and 3 from J, leaving 12 bases between them. The CDR3 sequence is 16 residues long. Germline V gene lookup returns CDR1 LGHNA and CDR2 YNFKEQ. The CDR3 loop reads CASSQGLIEDTGELFF. The CDR3 nucleotides are TGTGCCAGCAGCCAAGGATTAATAGAGGACACCGGGGAGCTGTTTTTT.

The genes are TRBV28 and TRBJ2-1; 8 nucleotides line up with TRBD2. Germline loops: CDR1 MDHEN, CDR2 SYDVKM. V shed 2 bases and J 2 bases; nucleotides not matched to a gene: 5. CDR3 length: 16 residues. In DNA form, the CDR3 reads TGTGCCAGCAGTTTAGGCGGGGGGACCACCTACAATGAGCAGTTCTTC. Protein: CASSLGGGTTYNEQFF.

A few counts support this clone. The chain employs TRBV6-6 and TRBJ1-1; D is unresolved. The germline CDR1 and CDR2 sequences are MNHNY and SVGAGI (reference sequence). The length of the CDR3 is 13 residues. Trimming pared 2 bases from V and 1 base from J, leaving 5 bases between. This CDR3 reads CASSYRGNTEAFF. DNA of the CDR3: TGTGCCAGCAGTTACCGAGGGAACACTGAAGCTTTCTTT.

This chain uses TRBV12-5 with TRBJ1-2, with D maybe TRBD1 (6 bases). The germline V and J ends were trimmed by 1 base and 6 bases, with 15 bases remaining between them. Germline CDR1 reads LGHNT; CDR2 reads FRNRAP. The CDR3 runs to 15 residues. The CDR3 is CASGLERGGANGYTF. The DNA of the CDR3 is TGTGCTAGTGGTTTGGAAAGGGGGGGAGCGAATGGCTACACCTTC.

The V gene is TRBV25-1, the J gene TRBJ2-7; D uncertain. The CDR3 spans 16 residues. V was clipped by 2 bases and J by 3 bases, with 17 bases between them. CDR1 and CDR2 (germline): MGHDK, SYGVNS. CDR3 amino acids: CASSEISSGALYEQYF. The CDR3 DNA reads TGTGCCAGCAGTGAAATCTCTTCAGGCGCTCTCTACGAGCAGTACTTC.

The chain is built from TRBV10-3 and TRBJ1-3, with TRBD1 matching over 8 bases. This CDR3 spans 13 amino acids. Looked up from germline, CDR1 is ENHRY and CDR2 is SYGVKD. V dropped 9 bases and J dropped 4; count of bases not matched to a gene: 5. The CDR3 region has the DNA TGTGCCATAGGGACAGGTGGGGGAAACACCATATATTTT. Protein sequence: CAIGTGGGNTIYF.

The rearrangement links TRBV21-1 to TRBJ1-2. TRBV21-1 is tagged as a pseudogene. The CDR3 is 15 amino acids. The CDR3 region has the DNA TGTGCCAGCAGCAAAAGCGGGGGCAGAAACTATGGCTACACCTTC. It encodes CASSKSGGRNYGYTF.

The chain combines TRBV25-1 with TRBJ2-7; 10 bases line up with TRBD2. The V and J ends lost 3 bases and 3 bases, in that order; junction bases with no gene match: 5. CDR1 MGHDK and CDR2 SYGVNS come from the germline V gene. The CDR3 is 15 amino acids. CDR3 bases: TGTGCCAGCAGTGAGCCGCTAGCGGGGGACTACGAGCAGTACTTC. It codes for CASSEPLAGDYEQYF.

The CDR3 reads CASSITGTGAPNTEAFF. The CDR3, as DNA: TGTGCCAGCAGTATAACCGGGACAGGGGCGCCGAACACTGAAGCTTTCTTT. The chain has TRBV28 and TRBJ1-1; 10 bases are shared with TRBD1. The CDR3 is 17 residues long. The germline gives CDR1 MDHEN, CDR2 SYDVKM. V trimming: 5 bases; J trimming: 1 base; junction bases outside the gene matches: 10.

This clone was picked up a small number of times. Other DNA variants within this sample encode the same CDR3. V gene TRBV5-1 combines with J gene TRBJ1-3; 8 bases match TRBD1. V lost 3 bases and J lost 1; bases outside the gene matches: 6. Per germline, CDR1 SGHRS and CDR2 YFSETQ. CDR3 length: 16 residues. CDR3 sequence: CASSSNTGGSGNTIYF. The CDR3 nucleotides read TGCGCCAGCAGCTCGAATACAGGGGGTTCTGGAAACACCATATATTTT.

This chain uses TRBV7-9 with TRBJ1-5; perhaps TRBD1 as D (6 bases). The CDR3 is made up of 15 amino acids. With 4 bases removed from V and 5 bases from J, the gap between germline ends came to 15 bases. The germline V gene has CDR1 SEHNR and CDR2 FQNEAQ (reference sequence). This CDR3 is CASSSQTGNYQPQHF. In DNA form, the CDR3 reads TGTGCCAGCAGCTCTCAAACAGGGAATTATCAGCCCCAGCATTTT.

The chain couples TRBV11-2 to TRBJ1-5; D is uncertain. The CDR3 has 16 residues. The germline V gene has CDR1 SGHAT and CDR2 FQNNGV. Trimming took off 0 bases at V and 0 bases at J, with 9 bases between the two ends. The CDR3 here is CASSLEPGLSNQPQHF. In nucleotides, the CDR3 is TGTGCCAGCAGCTTAGAGCCAGGTCTTAGCAATCAGCCCCAGCATTTT.

The rearrangement links TRBV28 to TRBJ1-1, with TRBD1 matching over 7 bases. Germline loops: CDR1 MDHEN, CDR2 SYDVKM. This CDR3 is 13 amino acids long. V shed 6 bases, J shed 5 bases, and the junction held 6 bases outside the gene matches. The CDR3 bases are TGTGCCAGCAGCGTTCCAGGGGGTACTGAAGCTTTCTTT. This sequence encodes CASSVPGGTEAFF.

This chain joins TRBV5-1 and TRBJ2-6; TRBD1 is a possible D gene (6 bases). This CDR3 spans 16 amino acids. Germline V CDR1 and CDR2: SGHRS, YFSETQ. V was shortened by 6 bases and J by 0 bases, with 13 bases between the two germline ends. The CDR3 sequence: CASTRQVSSGANVLTF. In nucleotides, the CDR3 is TGCGCCAGCACGAGACAGGTCAGCTCTGGGGCCAACGTCCTGACTTTC.